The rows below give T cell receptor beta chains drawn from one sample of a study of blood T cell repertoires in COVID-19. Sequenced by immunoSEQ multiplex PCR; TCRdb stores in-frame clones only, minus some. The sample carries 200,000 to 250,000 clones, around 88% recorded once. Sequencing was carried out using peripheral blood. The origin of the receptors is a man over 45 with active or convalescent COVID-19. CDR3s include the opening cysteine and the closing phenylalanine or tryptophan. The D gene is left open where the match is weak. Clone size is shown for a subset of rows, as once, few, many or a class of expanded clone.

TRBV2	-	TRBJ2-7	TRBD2	TGTGCCAGCAGTGCAGGACTAGCGAGCTACGAGCAGTACTTC	CASSAGLASYEQYF
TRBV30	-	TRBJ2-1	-	TGTGCCTGGACTAGCATCTACAATGAGCAGTTCTTC	CAWTSIYNEQFF
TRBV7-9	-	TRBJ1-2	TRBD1	TGTGCCAGCAGCCAGGGGGTACAGCCTCCTAACTATGGCTACACCTTC	CASSQGVQPPNYGYTF
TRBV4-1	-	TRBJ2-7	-	TGCGCCAGCAGCCCCGACGCGACTCTCCCTTCTTACGAGCAGTACTTC	CASSPDATLPSYEQYF
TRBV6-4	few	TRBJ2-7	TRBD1	TGTGCCAGCTGGGCCGACAGGGCGATGTTCGAGCAGTACTTC	CASWADRAMFEQYF
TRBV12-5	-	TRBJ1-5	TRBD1	TGTGCTAGTGGCCTGGACAGGGTAGGGAGTCAGCCCCAGCATTTT	CASGLDRVGSQPQHF
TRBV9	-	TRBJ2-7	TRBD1	TGTGCCAGCAGCGCCGGGACAGGGGAATACGAGCAGTACTTC	CASSAGTGEYEQYF
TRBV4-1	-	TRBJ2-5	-	TGCGCCAGCAGCCAAGATACCGCGGCCCAGTACTTC	CASSQDTAAQYF
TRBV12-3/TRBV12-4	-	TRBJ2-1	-	TGTGCCAGCAGTCAAACGGAGTGGAATGAGCAGTTCTTC	CASSQTEWNEQFF
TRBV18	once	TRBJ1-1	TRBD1	TGTGCCAGCTCCGGGACAGGGTTTTCCACTGAAGCTTTCTTT	CASSGTGFSTEAFF
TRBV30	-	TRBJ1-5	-	TGTGCCTGGAGCCAACAGGATAATCAGCCCCAGCATTTT	CAWSQQDNQPQHF
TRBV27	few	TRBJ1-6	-	TGTGCCAGCAGTGTAGTCTCAGGGTACTCCTATAATTCACCCCTCCACTTT	CASSVVSGYSYNSPLHF
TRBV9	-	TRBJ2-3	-	TGTGCCAGCAGCGTAAGCGGAAGCACAGATACGCAGTATTTT	CASSVSGSTDTQYF
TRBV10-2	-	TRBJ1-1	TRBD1	TGCGCCAGCACCGGGGACAGTGGTTCGGCTTTCTTT	CASTGDSGSAFF
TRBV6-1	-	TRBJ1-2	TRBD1	TGTGCCAGCAGTGAAATCGACAGGGCCGGAGGCTACACCTTC	CASSEIDRAGGYTF
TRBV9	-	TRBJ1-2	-	TGTGCCAGCAGCCCTTCCTCTAACTATGGCTACACCTTC	CASSPSSNYGYTF
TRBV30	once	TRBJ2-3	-	TGTGCCTGGATGGACGAGAGGGCCGGCACAGATACGCAGTATTTT	CAWMDERAGTDTQYF
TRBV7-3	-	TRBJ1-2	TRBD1	TGTGCCAGCAGCCCCGGACAGGGCCGGGGCTACACCTTC	CASSPGQGRGYTF
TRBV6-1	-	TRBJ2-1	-	TGTGCCAGCAGTGAATTTGAACAGGGTCCCTACAATGAGCAGTTCTTC	CASSEFEQGPYNEQFF
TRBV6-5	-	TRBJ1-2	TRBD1	TGTGCCAGCAGGAGGACAGGGGATGACTATGGCTACACCTTC	CASRRTGDDYGYTF
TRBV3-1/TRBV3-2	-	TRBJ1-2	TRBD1	TGTGCCAGCAGCCAAGATCCGGGACAGGCTTGGGACGGCTACACCTTC	CASSQDPGQAWDGYTF
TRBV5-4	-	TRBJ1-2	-	TGTGCCAGCAGCAAACCGGACACCGACTATGGCTACACCTTC	CASSKPDTDYGYTF
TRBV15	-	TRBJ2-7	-	TGTGCCACCAGCAGAGGTCACAGGGACGACGAGCAGTACTTC	CATSRGHRDDEQYF
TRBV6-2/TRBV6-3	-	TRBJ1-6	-	TGTGCCAGCAGCTCGCATCAGGGGACGGGATCACCCCTCCACTTT	CASSSHQGTGSPLHF
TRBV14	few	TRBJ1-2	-	TGTGCCAGCAGCCAAGGAGCGAGATATGGCTACACCTTC	CASSQGARYGYTF